One and the same sample provided the 26 T cell receptor beta chains below, sequenced in a study of OX40 agonist ivuxolimab in advanced cancers. The library was prepared using the immunoSEQ multiplex PCR assay. TCRdb retrieved this table from immuneACCESS and kept in-frame rearrangements only. Not all clones are present; in checked studies, unresolved V genes account for under half, and no reason is known for the remainder. The sample table holds approximately 20,000 clones, of which roughly 78% were seen once. The ten largest account for less than 30% of the sample. The sequencing used CD4+ or CD8+ T cells sorted from blood, collected in a trial of the OX40 agonist ivuxolimab. All receptors come from an adult with an advanced solid tumor such as melanoma, head and neck, liver or kidney cancer.

The chain carries TRBV27 and TRBJ2-1; D not resolved. The CDR3 totals 12 residues. Trimming pared 3 bases from V and 4 bases from J, leaving 4 bases between. CDR1 is MNHEY and CDR2 is SMNVEV in the germline V gene (reference sequence). CDR3: CASSLRYNEQFF. The CDR3 DNA reads TGTGCCAGCAGTTTGAGGTACAATGAGCAGTTCTTC.

This clone was counted only a few times. This chain joins TRBV14 and TRBJ1-1; D gene ambiguous. The V end was cut by 1 base, the J end by 6 bases, with 15 bases between. Germline V gene sequence: CDR1 SGHDN, CDR2 FVKESK. The CDR3 has 15 residues. The CDR3 sequence: CASSQVETLGPEAFF. The CDR3 DNA sequence: TGTGCCAGCAGCCAAGTGGAGACCCTCGGACCTGAAGCTTTCTTT.

The chain uses TRBV10-2 and TRBJ1-3; D may be TRBD1 (6 bases). The V gene's germline CDR1 is WSHSY and CDR2 SAAADI. CDR3 length equals 15 residues. Deletions cut 6 bases from V and 0 bases from J, with 12 bases between. The CDR3 spells CASRTGTLSGNTIYF. DNA for the CDR3: TGCGCCAGCAGGACCGGGACACTCTCTGGAAACACCATATATTTT.

The chain joins TRBV7-9 to TRBJ1-1; tentative D call: TRBD1 (6 bases). Deletions cut 4 bases from V and 0 bases from J, with 12 bases between. Germline loops: CDR1 SEHNR, CDR2 FQNEAQ (reference sequence). The CDR3 extends over 15 amino acids. This chain's CDR3 is CASSSLNRVNTEAFF. CDR3 nucleotides: TGTGCCAGCAGCTCACTGAACAGGGTGAACACTGAAGCTTTCTTT.

The chain links TRBV6-5 to TRBJ1-5, with 10 nucleotides matching TRBD1. This CDR3 is 15 amino acids long. Germline-derived CDR1 and CDR2 are MNHEY and SVGAGI. V trimming: 6 bases; J trimming: 4 bases; junction bases outside the gene matches: 6. The CDR3 here is CASRPGTGVNQPQHF. The CDR3 DNA sequence: TGTGCCAGCAGGCCGGGGACAGGGGTAAATCAGCCCCAGCATTTT.

This sequence joins TRBV7-6 and TRBJ2-6; 8 bases are shared with TRBD1. Looked up from germline, CDR1 is SGHVS and CDR2 is FNYEAQ. This CDR3 comprises 17 residues. Germline trimming cut 9 bases from V and 0 bases from J; bases unmatched to any gene: 10. The CDR3 spells CASARGQVNSGANVLTF. The CDR3 DNA reads TGTGCCAGTGCGAGGGGACAGGTTAACTCTGGGGCCAACGTCCTGACTTTC.

V is TRBV7-9 and J is TRBJ2-7; D is perhaps TRBD2 (6 bases). This CDR3 spans 16 amino acids. Trimming pared 1 base from V and 5 bases from J, leaving 18 bases between. Germline CDR1 SEHNR, CDR2 FQNEAQ (reference sequence). CDR3 in DNA: TGTGCCAGCAGCTTAGTTTTGACGGGGGACGTGGACGAGCAGTACTTC. Translation gives CASSLVLTGDVDEQYF.

V usage is TRBV9 and J usage is TRBJ2-1; D unresolved. CDR3 size: 15 residues. In germline, CDR1 is SGDLS, CDR2 YYNGEE. V was trimmed by 0 bases and J by 3 bases, leaving 10 bases between them. CDR3 protein: CASSVEQVHYNEQFF. The CDR3 DNA sequence: TGTGCCAGCAGCGTAGAGCAGGTACACTACAATGAGCAGTTCTTC.

For this clone: The junction does not match germline at one end; this may be a read error. V usage is TRBV4-3 and J usage is TRBJ1-6; D remains unclear. The CDR3 has 11 amino acids. From germline, CDR1 is LGHNA and CDR2 YSLEER. The CDR3 protein is CASSQRIEGDF. The CDR3 bases are TGCGCCAGCAGCCAAAGAATAGAAGGAGACTTT.

The chain carries TRBV10-1 and TRBJ1-1; D uncertain. Germline lookup yields CDR1 WNHNN and CDR2 SYGVQD (reference sequence). Trimming removed 3 bases from V and 3 bases from J, with 8 bases in between. The CDR3 is 13 amino acids. CDR3 sequence reads: CASSDGDDTEAFF. The CDR3 DNA reads TGCGCCAGCAGTGATGGAGATGACACTGAAGCTTTCTTT.

The rearrangement links TRBV7-6 to TRBJ2-3; 9 positions match TRBD2. CDR1 is SGHVS and CDR2 is FNYEAQ in the germline V gene. Losses at the gene ends were 2 bases for V and 5 bases for J; bases not matched to a gene: 8. The CDR3 runs to 16 residues. For the CDR3, the DNA is TGTGCCAGCAGCTTATTAGCGGGGGTTCAGGAAGATACGCAGTATTTT. The encoded protein is CASSLLAGVQEDTQYF.

The chain combines TRBV7-9 with TRBJ2-5; 9 bases are a match to TRBD2. The better agreement between TRBJ2-7 and the DNA end casts doubt on the J call. Per germline, CDR1 SEHNR and CDR2 FQNEAQ (reference sequence). The CDR3 spans 17 residues. Here the CDR3 reads CASTPREGLEGVNEQYF. CDR3 in DNA: TGTGCCAGCACCCCGCGGGAGGGCTTGGAGGGCGTAAACGAGCAGTACTTC.

This clone was counted only a few times. The chain carries TRBV4-1 and TRBJ1-5; D remains ambiguous. Germline-derived CDR1 and CDR2 are MGHRA and YSYEKL. Trimming took 0 bases from V and 0 from J, leaving 15 bases between them. CDR3 length: 18 residues. CDR3 DNA sequence: TGCGCCAGCAGCCAAGAGGACCCTTCGTCCTATAGCAATCAGCCCCAGCATTTT. Translating it yields CASSQEDPSSYSNQPQHF.

This clone is a singleton in its sample. This chain connects TRBV5-1 to TRBJ2-3; a weak D match, TRBD1 (5 bases). Trimming pared 0 bases from V and 2 bases from J, leaving 10 bases between. Germline CDR1 SGHRS, CDR2 YFSETQ. This CDR3 region has 15 residues. CDR3 in amino acids: CASSLVQGYTDTQYF. CDR3 coding DNA: TGCGCCAGCAGCTTGGTGCAGGGTTACACAGATACGCAGTATTTT.

The chain combines TRBV5-8 with TRBJ2-7, with D unresolved. The V and J ends lost 0 bases and 9 bases respectively, with 10 bases between them. Germline V CDR1 and CDR2: SGHTS, YDEGEE. The CDR3 has 12 residues. CDR3 nucleotides: TGTGCCAGCAGCTTGGAGGACGGGTGGCAGTACTTC. As protein: CASSLEDGWQYF.

This clone was seen only a few times. The V call is TRBV6-6, the J call TRBJ1-6; no reliable D call. Between the trimmed V and J ends, which lost 5 bases and 0 bases, there was a span of 8 bases. The germline V gene has CDR1 MNHNY and CDR2 SVGAGI (reference sequence). CDR3 length: 15 amino acids. CDR3 DNA sequence: TGTGCCAGCAGTCCACTCGACTCCTATAATTCACCCCTCCACTTT. It codes for CASSPLDSYNSPLHF.

The rearrangement links TRBV4-3 to TRBJ1-4, with D tentatively TRBD1 (6 bases). Germline-derived CDR1 and CDR2 are LGHNA and YSLEER. The V end was cut by 0 bases, the J end by 2 bases, with 13 bases between. The CDR3 is made up of 17 amino acids. The CDR3 sequence: CASSQDLLTGTNEKLFF. CDR3 sequence (DNA): TGCGCCAGCAGCCAAGATCTTTTAACAGGGACTAATGAAAAACTGTTTTTT.

CDR3 protein: CASSAGGDNQPQHF. CDR3 bases: TGTGCCAGCAGCGCCGGGGGGGATAATCAGCCCCAGCATTTT. V is TRBV9 and J is TRBJ1-5, with TRBD1 as a possible D gene (5 bases). The CDR3 spans 14 residues. Trimming cost V 3 bases and J 4 bases, with 11 bases left between them. Per germline, CDR1 SGDLS and CDR2 YYNGEE.

The V and J genes are TRBV28 and TRBJ2-7, with 10 bases identical to TRBD2. V lost 7 bases to trimming and J lost 2 bases; unmatched junction nucleotides: 8. CDR1 MDHEN and CDR2 SYDVKM come from the germline V gene. CDR3 length equals 15 residues. This CDR3 is CASTEGLAATYEQYF. The CDR3 DNA follows: TGTGCCAGCACCGAAGGACTAGCGGCCACCTACGAGCAGTACTTC.

This clone was seen a few times. This chain uses TRBV5-6 with TRBJ2-3; D ambiguous. From germline, CDR1 is SGHDT and CDR2 YYEEEE. The CDR3 runs 13 residues. V lost 3 bases and J 2 bases, leaving 7 bases between the germline ends. CDR3 bases: TGTGCCAGCAGCTCCGGCGTCACAGATACGCAGTATTTT. As protein: CASSSGVTDTQYF. The whole variable domain, filled in from reference TRBV5-6 and TRBJ2-3, reads DAGVTQSPTHLIKTRGQQVTLRCSPKSGHDTVSWYQQALGQGPQFIFQYYEEEERQRGNFPDRFSGHQFPNYSSELNVNALLLGDSALYLCASSSGVTDTQYFGPGTRLTVL.

The V and J genes are TRBV6-5 and TRBJ2-7; 7 positions match TRBD2. The CDR3 loop spans 15 amino acids. Germline V lookup: CDR1 MNHEY, CDR2 SVGAGI. After removal of 0 bases from V and 0 bases from J, the junction contained 2 bases not matched to a gene. The CDR3 is CASSYSTGGSYEQYF. The CDR3 DNA sequence: TGTGCCAGCAGTTACTCGACGGGGGGCTCCTACGAGCAGTACTTC.

The V call is TRBV15, the J call TRBJ2-2, with D possibly being TRBD1 (6 bases). Germline CDR1 and CDR2: LNHNV and YYDKDF (reference sequence). The ends were cut back, 5 bases at V and 4 bases at J, with 11 bases in the middle. The CDR3 runs 14 residues. DNA for the CDR3: TGTGCCACCAGCCTAGACAGGTCCACCGGGGAGCTGTTTTTT. It yields the protein CATSLDRSTGELFF.

The chain joins TRBV4-1 to TRBJ2-1, with TRBD1 as a possible D gene (7 bases). The germline gives CDR1 MGHRA, CDR2 YSYEKL. The CDR3 has 18 residues. With 0 bases removed from V and 7 bases from J, the gap between germline ends came to 22 bases. DNA for the CDR3: TGCGCCAGCAGCCAAGATGGTGCTGGAGGGGGCGTAAGGAATGAGCAGTTCTTC. Translating it yields CASSQDGAGGGVRNEQFF.

This chain uses TRBV25-1 with TRBJ1-5; 11 bases are a match to TRBD1. Germline CDR1 MGHDK, CDR2 SYGVNS. The CDR3 consists of 17 residues. V shed 4 bases, J shed 1 base, and the junction held 6 bases outside the gene matches. CDR3 residues: CASSAGQGEWSNQPQHF. CDR3 nucleotides: TGTGCCAGCAGTGCGGGACAGGGGGAGTGGAGCAATCAGCCCCAGCATTTT. Combining the CDR3 with reference TRBV25-1 and TRBJ1-5 gives the whole variable domain EADIYQTPRYLVIGTGKKITLECSQTMGHDKMYWYQQDPGMELHLIHYSYGVNSTEKGDLSSESTVSRIRTEHFPLTLESARPSHTSQYLCASSAGQGEWSNQPQHFGDGTRLSIL.

The rearrangement uses TRBV2 and TRBJ2-7; D remains unclear. Germline V gene data show CDR1 as SNHLY and CDR2 as FYNNEI. This CDR3 is built from 12 residues. The V gene lost 6 bases and the J gene lost 5 bases, with 11 bases spanning the gap. CDR3 residues: CASRSLRNEQYF. CDR3 coding DNA: TGTGCCAGCAGATCACTAAGGAACGAGCAGTACTTC.

This clone is labeled as medium-sized. The chain has TRBV7-9 and TRBJ1-4; D is possibly TRBD1 (6 bases). V shed 6 bases and J shed 13 bases, with 18 bases lying between them. The CDR3 has 13 residues. In germline, CDR1 is SEHNR, CDR2 FQNEAQ (reference sequence). This CDR3 is CASSSHIGGTLFF. The CDR3 DNA is TGTGCCAGCAGTTCACACATAGGGGGTACACTGTTTTTT.